One and the same sample provided the 28 T cell receptor beta chains below, sequenced in a study of shared clonotypes between healthy human individuals. Assay: immunoSEQ multiplex PCR; the TCRdb copy retains only in-frame clones and omits some. This table has more than 2 million clones, approximately 95% appearing once. The material sequenced was naive CD4+ T cells sorted from blood. Subset noted: CD45RA+ positively selected. These receptors were taken from a man aged 18 to 29 in good health.

This rearrangement joins TRBV5-1 to TRBJ2-1; tentative D call: TRBD1 (6 bases). V lost 3 bases and J lost 9, with 13 bases in between. The germline gives CDR1 SGHRS, CDR2 YFSETQ. The CDR3 has 13 residues. CDR3 DNA: TGCGCCAGCAGCTGGGACACGGTCGGTGAGCAGTTCTTC. Residues: CASSWDTVGEQFF. The full variable domain, with the rest looked up from reference TRBV5-1 and TRBJ2-1, is KAGVTQTPRYLIKTRGQQVTLSCSPISGHRSVSWYQQTPGQGLQFLFEYFSETQRNKGNFPGRFSGRQFSNSRSEMNVSTLELGDSALYLCASSWDTVGEQFFGPGTRLTVL.

The CDR3, as DNA: TGTGCCAGCAGTTACCTCACAGGTACACACGAGCAGTACTTC. Translation: CASSYLTGTHEQYF. This chain connects TRBV7-9 to TRBJ2-7, with D possibly TRBD1 on 5 matching bases. Per germline, CDR1 SEHNR and CDR2 FQNEAQ (reference sequence). This CDR3 comprises 14 residues. The germline V and J ends were trimmed by 6 bases and 5 bases, with 17 bases remaining between them. Looking up the rest from reference TRBV7-9 and TRBJ2-7 gives the full variable domain: DTGVSQNPRHKITKRGQNVTFRCDPISEHNRLYWYRQTLGQGPEFLTYFQNEAQLEKSRLLSDRFSAERPKGSFSTLEIQRTEQGDSAMYLCASSYLTGTHEQYFGPGTRLTVT.

V and J are TRBV28 and TRBJ1-1; TRBD1 matches 8 bases. Germline V lookup: CDR1 MDHEN, CDR2 SYDVKM. This CDR3 comprises 14 residues. V trimming: 4 bases; J trimming: 7 bases; junction bases outside the gene matches: 8. The CDR3 DNA follows: TGTGCCAGCAGTTCTGTTGGACAGGGAATTGAAGCTTTCTTT. It codes for CASSSVGQGIEAFF.

The J gene is TRBJ2-4, the V gene TRBV2, with D unclear. CDR3 length: 15 residues. Trimming removed 7 bases at V and 0 bases at J, with 13 bases between. The germline gives CDR1 SNHLY, CDR2 FYNNEI. The CDR3 protein is CASTGTAQAKNIQYF. The CDR3 nucleotides read TGTGCCAGCACGGGTACAGCACAAGCCAAAAACATTCAGTACTTC. Drawing the rest from reference TRBV2 and TRBJ2-4, the complete variable domain is EPEVTQTPSHQVTQMGQEVILRCVPISNHLYFYWYRQILGQKVEFLVSFYNNEISEKSEIFDDQFSVERPDGSNFTLKIRSTKLEDSAMYFCASTGTAQAKNIQYFGAGTRLSVL.

The J gene is TRBJ2-7, the V gene TRBV2; 10 bases fit TRBD1. The CDR3 is 15 amino acids. The J segment lost 5 bases and the V segment lost 5 bases, leaving 9 bases of the junction unmatched. The V gene's germline CDR1 is SNHLY and CDR2 FYNNEI. In DNA form, the CDR3 reads TGTGCCAGCAGTATGGACAGGGGGGTTGGCCACGAGCAGTACTTC. Protein sequence: CASSMDRGVGHEQYF.

V and J are TRBV4-1 and TRBJ2-3, with 8 bases aligning to TRBD1. V lost 4 bases and J lost 8; bases outside the gene matches: 2. Germline assignment: CDR1 MGHRA and CDR2 YSYEKL. CDR3 length equals 12 residues. The CDR3 loop reads CASSPQGVTQYF. As DNA, the CDR3 is TGCGCCAGCAGCCCACAGGGGGTTACGCAGTATTTT.

The gene calls are TRBV7-2 and TRBJ2-5; the match to TRBD2 covers 12 bases. Germline loops: CDR1 SGHTA, CDR2 FQGNSA. This CDR3 spans 16 amino acids. V was pared by 4 bases and J by 5 bases, with 8 bases of the junction left unmatched. The CDR3 sequence is CASSSRLAGAGETQYF. CDR3 nucleotides: TGTGCCAGCAGCTCGAGACTAGCGGGAGCGGGGGAGACCCAGTACTTC. Supplemented by reference TRBV7-2 and TRBJ2-5, the full variable domain reads GAGVSQSPSNKVTEKGKDVELRCDPISGHTALYWYRQSLGQGLEFLIYFQGNSAPDKSGLPSDRFSAERTGGSVSTLTIQRTQQEDSAVYLCASSSRLAGAGETQYFGPGTRLLVL.

V gene TRBV1 combines with J gene TRBJ1-2. TRBV1 is an annotated pseudogene. The CDR3 extends over 16 amino acids. The DNA of the CDR3 is TGCACCAGCAGCCAGTTTTCCGGGTGGAGAGGCTATGGCTACACCTTC. It specifies CTSSQFSGWRGYGYTF.

CDR3 residues: CASSSGRESYEQYF. In DNA form, the CDR3 reads TGTGCCAGCAGTTCCGGACGGGAGTCCTACGAGCAGTACTTC. This chain links TRBV28 with TRBJ2-7; a possible D gene is TRBD2 (6 bases). Germline CDR1 is MDHEN and CDR2 is SYDVKM. CDR3 length: 14 amino acids. V lost 4 bases, J lost 1 base, and 11 bases lay in between.

The sample holds one count of this clone. The chain uses TRBV27 and TRBJ2-7, with TRBD2 identical over 12 bases. Germline lookup yields CDR1 MNHEY and CDR2 SMNVEV (reference sequence). The CDR3 loop spans 17 amino acids. Trimming at V came to 5 bases and at J to 1 base, leaving 9 bases not matched to a gene. The CDR3 nucleotides are TGTGCCAGCAGTCAACGGACTAGCGGGGTACTTTCCTACGAGCAGTACTTC. Protein product: CASSQRTSGVLSYEQYF.

The V call is TRBV29-1, the J call TRBJ2-1, with 7 bases fitting TRBD1. This CDR3 is 13 amino acids long. From germline, CDR1 is SQVTM and CDR2 ANQGSEA. The V and J ends lost 3 bases and 5 bases, in that order; junction bases with no gene match: 4. The CDR3 DNA follows: TGCAGCGTTGAGAGGCAGGGGGACAATGAGCAGTTCTTC. Its protein product is CSVERQGDNEQFF.

The V gene is TRBV7-3, the J gene TRBJ1-1, with TRBD1 matching over 8 bases. Germline-derived CDR1 and CDR2 are SGHTA and FQGTGA. With 5 bases clipped from V and 7 bases from J, the junction kept 3 bases outside the gene matches. The CDR3 spans 12 residues. The CDR3 reads CASSPGTGEAFF. CDR3 in DNA: TGTGCCAGCAGCCCTGGGACAGGTGAAGCTTTCTTT. Full variable domain (missing parts from reference TRBV7-3 and TRBJ1-1): GAGVSQTPSNKVTEKGKYVELRCDPISGHTALYWYRQSLGQGPEFLIYFQGTGAADDSGLPNDRFFAVRPEGSVSTLKIQRTERGDSAVYLCASSPGTGEAFFGQGTRLTVV.

This sequence joins TRBV19 and TRBJ1-6, with D unresolved. This CDR3 region has 18 residues. The ends were cut back, 5 bases at V and 0 bases at J, with 17 bases in the middle. The germline gives CDR1 LNHDA, CDR2 SQIVND (reference sequence). The CDR3 reads CASSLGRSPSSYNSPLHF. The CDR3, as DNA: TGTGCCAGTAGTCTTGGACGGTCCCCGTCCTCCTATAATTCACCCCTCCACTTT.

The V gene is TRBV30, the J gene TRBJ1-1; 7 bases map to TRBD1. Per germline, CDR1 GTSNPN and CDR2 SVGIG (reference sequence). With V trimmed by 2 bases and J by 5 bases, 11 bases remained unmatched. The CDR3 sequence is 15 residues long. Here the CDR3 reads CAWSLTGTATTEAFF. The CDR3 DNA is TGTGCCTGGAGTCTTACCGGGACAGCGACAACTGAAGCTTTCTTT.

This chain joins TRBV2 and TRBJ1-1; D remains unclear. Between the trimmed V and J ends, which lost 6 bases and 4 bases, there was a span of 15 bases. The CDR3 sequence is 14 residues long. From germline, CDR1 is SNHLY and CDR2 FYNNEI. CDR3: CASRKSLLATEAFF. The CDR3, as DNA: TGTGCCAGCAGGAAGTCCCTTCTGGCCACTGAAGCTTTCTTT.

Concerning this clone itself: Other DNA sequences in this specimen translate into the identical CDR3. CDR3 sequence: CASSAGQGGYEQYF. Written as DNA, the CDR3 is TGCGCCAGCAGCGCAGGACAGGGCGGATACGAGCAGTACTTC. The chain combines TRBV5-1 with TRBJ2-7; TRBD1 matches at 8 bases. CDR1 and CDR2 (germline): SGHRS, YFSETQ. V was clipped by 4 bases and J by 4 bases; unmatched bases: 7. CDR3 length equals 14 residues.

The chain employs TRBV30 and TRBJ1-6; D perhaps matches TRBD1 (5 bases). The CDR3 length is 14 residues. Looked up from germline, CDR1 is GTSNPN and CDR2 is SVGIG (reference sequence). V lost 4 bases, J lost 8 bases, and 15 bases lay in between. For the CDR3, the DNA is TGTGCCTGGAACCCCAGGGCGCGGGATTCACCCCTCCACTTT. Protein product: CAWNPRARDSPLHF.

This clone was picked up one time. V is TRBV6-6 and J is TRBJ2-3; D is unclear. Trimming pared 7 bases from V and 4 bases from J, leaving 12 bases between. Germline V CDR1 and CDR2: MNHNY, SVGAGI (reference sequence). The CDR3 totals 13 residues. As DNA, the CDR3 is TGTGCCAGCACCCCGTCATTGGCAGATACGCAGTATTTT. As protein: CASTPSLADTQYF.

The gene calls are TRBV19 and TRBJ1-2; 12 bases are shared with TRBD1. The CDR3 sequence is 14 residues long. Looked up from germline, CDR1 is LNHDA and CDR2 is SQIVND (reference sequence). The ends lost 5 bases at V and 8 bases at J; junction bases unmatched: 6. The CDR3 nucleotides are TGTGCCAGTAGTCCAGGGACAGGGGGCGTAGGCTACACCTTC. Translated: CASSPGTGGVGYTF.

Regarding this clone: The sample carries other DNA sequences with the same CDR3. The chain joins TRBV7-2 to TRBJ2-6; D uncertain. V was shortened by 5 bases and J by 1 base, with 9 bases between the two germline ends. Germline CDR1 and CDR2: SGHTA and FQGNSA. The length of the CDR3 is 15 residues. The CDR3 protein is CASSLGGSGANVLTF. The DNA of the CDR3 is TGTGCCAGCAGCCTGGGTGGGTCTGGGGCCAACGTCCTGACTTTC.

This clone was observed a single time. The rearrangement uses TRBV11-2 and TRBJ2-5; tentative D call: TRBD2 (5 bases). The V gene's germline CDR1 is SGHAT and CDR2 FQNNGV. The CDR3 consists of 12 residues. V gave up 5 bases and J gave up 7 bases, with 11 bases separating them. The CDR3 nucleotides are TGTGCCAGCAGCCGAGAGGGTGGGACCCAGTACTTC. Translating it yields CASSREGGTQYF.

The chain carries TRBV6-6 and TRBJ1-5; D gene unclear. Germline CDR1 and CDR2: MNHNY and SVGAGI (reference sequence). The CDR3 length is 15 residues. The germline V and J ends were trimmed by 4 bases and 4 bases, with 14 bases remaining between them. The CDR3 DNA sequence: TGTGCCAGCAGTTCCTGGGGTCTACAGAATCAGCCCCAGCATTTT. Its protein product is CASSSWGLQNQPQHF.

This chain uses TRBV18 with TRBJ2-7; D may be TRBD1 (6 bases). Between the trimmed V and J ends, which lost 6 bases and 2 bases, there was a span of 11 bases. The CDR3 totals 13 residues. Germline CDR1 KGHSH, CDR2 LQKENI. CDR3 sequence: CASSFGDTYEQYF. CDR3 bases: TGTGCCAGCTCGTTTGGGGACACCTACGAGCAGTACTTC.

Details on this clone: The same CDR3 also results from other DNA sequences found in this sample. The chain uses TRBV6-6 and TRBJ2-7; tentatively, D is TRBD1 (6 bases). The CDR3 runs to 14 residues. CDR1 is MNHNY, CDR2 SVGAGI, per germline (reference sequence). Trimming left V 0 bases short and J 2 bases short, with 8 bases between. The CDR3 loop is CASSYSTGPYEQYF. The DNA for the CDR3 is TGTGCCAGCAGTTACTCGACAGGTCCCTACGAGCAGTACTTC.

The rearrangement links TRBV6-5 to TRBJ1-2; D unresolved. The CDR3 totals 13 residues. Germline V CDR1 and CDR2: MNHEY, SVGAGI. With 2 bases removed from V and 8 bases from J, the gap between germline ends came to 12 bases. CDR3 DNA: TGTGCCAGCAGTTACGGACCGCTCGAGGGCTACACCTTC. It translates to CASSYGPLEGYTF.

On this clone: Other DNA sequences in this sample translate to the same CDR3. This rearrangement joins TRBV2 to TRBJ2-2, with 9 bases lining up with TRBD2. Trimming removed 4 bases from V and 5 bases from J; junction bases left unmatched: 2. The CDR3 length is 14 residues. Per germline, CDR1 SNHLY and CDR2 FYNNEI. The CDR3 is CASSGLAGTGELFF. DNA of the CDR3: TGTGCCAGCAGTGGGCTAGCGGGAACCGGGGAGCTGTTTTTT.

The chain has TRBV4-3 and TRBJ2-6; 11 positions agree with TRBD2. The CDR3 loop spans 18 amino acids. Losses at the gene ends were 3 bases for V and 4 bases for J; bases not matched to a gene: 8. Germline CDR1 reads LGHNA; CDR2 reads YSLEER. CDR3: CASSHGTSGLAGANVLTF. Here the CDR3 DNA reads TGCGCCAGCAGCCATGGGACTAGCGGATTGGCGGGGGCCAACGTCCTGACTTTC.

This clone was counted a single time. The chain has TRBV5-1 and TRBJ2-7, with 8 positions matching TRBD1. Per the germline V gene, CDR1 is SGHRS and CDR2 is YFSETQ. V lost 8 bases to trimming and J lost 4 bases; unmatched junction nucleotides: 8. The CDR3 runs 13 residues. The CDR3 loop reads CASRRTGQYEQYF. In nucleotides, the CDR3 is TGCGCCAGTCGCCGGACAGGGCAATACGAGCAGTACTTC.